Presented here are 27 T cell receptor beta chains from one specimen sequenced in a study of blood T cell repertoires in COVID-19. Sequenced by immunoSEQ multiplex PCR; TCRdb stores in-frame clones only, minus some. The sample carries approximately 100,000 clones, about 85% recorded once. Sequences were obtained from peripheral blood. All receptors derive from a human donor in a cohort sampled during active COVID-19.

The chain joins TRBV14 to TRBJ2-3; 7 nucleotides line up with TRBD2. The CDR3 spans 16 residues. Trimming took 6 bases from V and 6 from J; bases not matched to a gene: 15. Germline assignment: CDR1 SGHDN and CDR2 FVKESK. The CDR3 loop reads CASSPGGLGPLDTQYF. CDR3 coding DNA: TGTGCCAGCAGTCCGGGGGGTCTGGGACCTCTCGATACGCAGTATTTT.

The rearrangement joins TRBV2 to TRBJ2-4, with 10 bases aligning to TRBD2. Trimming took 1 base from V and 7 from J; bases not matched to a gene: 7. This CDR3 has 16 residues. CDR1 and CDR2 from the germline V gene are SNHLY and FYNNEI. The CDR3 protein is CASSEVAGGIRNIQYF. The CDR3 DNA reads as TGTGCCAGCAGTGAAGTAGCGGGGGGCATTCGGAACATTCAGTACTTC.

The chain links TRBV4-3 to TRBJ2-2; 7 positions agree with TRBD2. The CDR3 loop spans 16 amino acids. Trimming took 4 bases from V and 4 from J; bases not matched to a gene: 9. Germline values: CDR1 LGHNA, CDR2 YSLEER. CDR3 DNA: TGCGCCAGCAGCCGCGGGGCGGGGGACCTCACCGGGGAGCTGTTTTTT. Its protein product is CASSRGAGDLTGELFF.

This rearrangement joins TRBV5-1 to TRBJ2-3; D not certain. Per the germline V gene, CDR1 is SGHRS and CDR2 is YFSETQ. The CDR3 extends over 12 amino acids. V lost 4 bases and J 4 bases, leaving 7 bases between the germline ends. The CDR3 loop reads CASSPMSDTQYF. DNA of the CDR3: TGCGCCAGCAGCCCTATGTCAGATACGCAGTATTTT.

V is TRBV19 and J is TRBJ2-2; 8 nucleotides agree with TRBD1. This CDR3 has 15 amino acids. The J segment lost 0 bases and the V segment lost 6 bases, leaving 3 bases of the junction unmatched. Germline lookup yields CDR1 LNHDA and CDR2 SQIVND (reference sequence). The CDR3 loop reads CASRRGQANTGELFF. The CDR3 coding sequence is TGTGCCAGTAGAAGGGGACAGGCGAACACCGGGGAGCTGTTTTTT.

CDR3 in DNA: TGCGCCAGCTCCGGGACAGGGAATATGAACACTGAAGCTTTCTTT. Its protein product is CASSGTGNMNTEAFF. This chain links TRBV5-1 with TRBJ1-1, with 9 bases aligning to TRBD1. The CDR3 runs 15 residues. V shed 7 bases and J 0 bases; nucleotides not matched to a gene: 7. Germline V CDR1 and CDR2: SGHRS, YFSETQ.

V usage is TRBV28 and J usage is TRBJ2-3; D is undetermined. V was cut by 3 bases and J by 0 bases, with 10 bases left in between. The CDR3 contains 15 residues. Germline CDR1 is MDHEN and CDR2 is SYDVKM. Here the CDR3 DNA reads TGTGCCAGCAGTTTTCAGGCCTCTAGCACAGATACGCAGTATTTT. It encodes CASSFQASSTDTQYF. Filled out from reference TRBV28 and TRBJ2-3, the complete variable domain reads DVKVTQSSRYLVKRTGEKVFLECVQDMDHENMFWYRQDPGLGLRLIYFSYDVKMKEKGDIPEGYSVSREKKERFSLILESASTNQTSMYLCASSFQASSTDTQYFGPGTRLTVL.

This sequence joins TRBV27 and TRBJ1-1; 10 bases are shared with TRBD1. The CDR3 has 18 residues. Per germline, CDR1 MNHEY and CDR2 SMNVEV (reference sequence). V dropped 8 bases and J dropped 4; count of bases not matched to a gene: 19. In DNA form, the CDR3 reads TGTGCCAGCGGGATAGACAGGGGGCGCGGTATGAAGACCACTGAAGCTTTCTTT. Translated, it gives CASGIDRGRGMKTTEAFF.

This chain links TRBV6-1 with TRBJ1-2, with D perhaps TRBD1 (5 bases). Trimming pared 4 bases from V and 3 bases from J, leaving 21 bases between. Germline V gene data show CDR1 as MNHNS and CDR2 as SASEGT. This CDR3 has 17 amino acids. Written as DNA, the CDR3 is TGTGCCAGCAGTGGAACCGCAGGGACTAACGTTCACTATGGCTACACCTTC. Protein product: CASSGTAGTNVHYGYTF.

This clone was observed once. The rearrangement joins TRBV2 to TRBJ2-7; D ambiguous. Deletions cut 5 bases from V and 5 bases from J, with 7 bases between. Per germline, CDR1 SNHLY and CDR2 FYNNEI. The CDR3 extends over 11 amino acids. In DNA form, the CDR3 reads TGTGCCAGCAGTCACTATAACGAGCAGTACTTC. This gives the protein CASSHYNEQYF.

The CDR3 nucleotides read TGTGCCAGCAGCCAAGATCAGGGATTCTACGAGCAGTACTTC. The encoded protein is CASSQDQGFYEQYF. The rearrangement links TRBV4-2 to TRBJ2-7, with D possibly being TRBD1 (5 bases). The V end was cut by 0 bases, the J end by 3 bases, with 9 bases between. The CDR3 sequence is 14 residues long. Germline lookup yields CDR1 LGHNA and CDR2 YNFKEQ.

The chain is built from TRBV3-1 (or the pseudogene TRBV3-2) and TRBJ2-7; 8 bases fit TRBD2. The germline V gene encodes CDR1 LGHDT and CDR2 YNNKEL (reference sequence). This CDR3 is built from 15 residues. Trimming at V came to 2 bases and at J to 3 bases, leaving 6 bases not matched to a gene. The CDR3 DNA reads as TGTGCCAGCAGCCAACCGGGCGGGGGGCTCTACGAGCAGTACTTC. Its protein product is CASSQPGGGLYEQYF.

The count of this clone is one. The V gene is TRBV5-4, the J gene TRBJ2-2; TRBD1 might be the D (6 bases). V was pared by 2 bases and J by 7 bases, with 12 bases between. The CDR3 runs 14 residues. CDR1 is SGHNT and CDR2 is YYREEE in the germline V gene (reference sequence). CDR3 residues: CASSLQGKGGELFF. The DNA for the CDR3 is TGTGCCAGCAGCTTACAGGGTAAAGGCGGGGAGCTGTTTTTT.

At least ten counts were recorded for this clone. The CDR3 protein is CATSDSGFSNQPQHF. Here the CDR3 DNA reads TGTGCCACCAGTGACTCAGGGTTTAGCAATCAGCCCCAGCATTTT. This rearrangement joins TRBV24-1 to TRBJ1-5; D possibly corresponds to TRBD1 (5 bases). Trimming took 4 bases from V and 0 from J, leaving 9 bases between them. This CDR3 is built from 15 residues. CDR1 and CDR2 from the germline V gene are KGHDR and SFDVKD.

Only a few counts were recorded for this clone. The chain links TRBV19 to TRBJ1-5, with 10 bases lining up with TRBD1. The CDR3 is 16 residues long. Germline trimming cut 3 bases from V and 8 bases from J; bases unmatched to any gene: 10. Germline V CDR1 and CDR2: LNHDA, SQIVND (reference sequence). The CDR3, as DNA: TGTGCCAGTAGTATGGTTGGGACAGGGGCGGTGGAGCCCCAGCATTTT. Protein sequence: CASSMVGTGAVEPQHF.

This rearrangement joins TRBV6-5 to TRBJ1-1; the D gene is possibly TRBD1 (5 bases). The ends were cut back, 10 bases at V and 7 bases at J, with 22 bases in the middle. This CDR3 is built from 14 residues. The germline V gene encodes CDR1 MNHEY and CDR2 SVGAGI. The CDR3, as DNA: TGTGCCACCAACGGGTGGGGGGGAAGGAATGAAGCTTTCTTT. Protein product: CATNGWGGRNEAFF.

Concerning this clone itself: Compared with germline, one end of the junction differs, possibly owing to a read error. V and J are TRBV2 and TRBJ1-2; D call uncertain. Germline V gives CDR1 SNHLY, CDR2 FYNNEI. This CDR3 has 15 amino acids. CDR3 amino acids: CASSPTSGGTGPRFF. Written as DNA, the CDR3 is TGTGCCAGCAGTCCAACCTCCGGAGGAACGGGTCCGCGGTTCTTC. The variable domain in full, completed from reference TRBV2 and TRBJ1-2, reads EPEVTQTPSHQVTQMGQEVILRCVPISNHLYFYWYRQILGQKVEFLVSFYNNEISEKSEIFDDQFSVERPDGSNFTLKIRSTKLEDSAMYFCASSPTSGGTGPRFFGSGTRLTVV.

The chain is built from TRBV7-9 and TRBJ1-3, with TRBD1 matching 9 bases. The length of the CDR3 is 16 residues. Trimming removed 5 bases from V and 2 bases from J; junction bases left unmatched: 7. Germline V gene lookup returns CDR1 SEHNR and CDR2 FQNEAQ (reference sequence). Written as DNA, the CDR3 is TGTGCCAGCAGCCGGGGACAGGGATCTACTGGAAACACCATATATTTT. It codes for CASSRGQGSTGNTIYF.

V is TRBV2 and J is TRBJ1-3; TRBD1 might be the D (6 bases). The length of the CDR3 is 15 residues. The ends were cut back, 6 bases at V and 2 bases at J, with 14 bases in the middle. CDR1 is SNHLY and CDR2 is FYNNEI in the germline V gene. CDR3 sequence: CASSGSGTPGNTIYF. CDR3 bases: TGTGCCAGCAGCGGATCCGGGACACCTGGAAACACCATATATTTT.

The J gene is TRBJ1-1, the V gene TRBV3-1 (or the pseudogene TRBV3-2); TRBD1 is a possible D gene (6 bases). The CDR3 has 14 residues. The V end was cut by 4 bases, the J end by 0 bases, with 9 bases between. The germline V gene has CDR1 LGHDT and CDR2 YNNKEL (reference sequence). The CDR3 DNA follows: TGTGCCAGCAGCCTGAACAGGGTGAACACTGAAGCTTTCTTT. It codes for CASSLNRVNTEAFF.

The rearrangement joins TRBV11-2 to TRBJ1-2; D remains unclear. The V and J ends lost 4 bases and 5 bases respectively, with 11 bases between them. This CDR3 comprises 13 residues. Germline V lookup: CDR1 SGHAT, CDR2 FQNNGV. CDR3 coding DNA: TGTGCCAGCAGCTCCCCAACAAGTTATGGCTACACCTTC. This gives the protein CASSSPTSYGYTF.

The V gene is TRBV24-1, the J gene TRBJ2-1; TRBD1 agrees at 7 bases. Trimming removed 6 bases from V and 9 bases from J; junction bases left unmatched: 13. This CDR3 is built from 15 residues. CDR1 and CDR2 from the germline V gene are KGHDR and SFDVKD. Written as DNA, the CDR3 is TGTGCCACCAGTCCTACCGACAGGGATGTAGGTGAGCAGTTCTTC. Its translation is CATSPTDRDVGEQFF.

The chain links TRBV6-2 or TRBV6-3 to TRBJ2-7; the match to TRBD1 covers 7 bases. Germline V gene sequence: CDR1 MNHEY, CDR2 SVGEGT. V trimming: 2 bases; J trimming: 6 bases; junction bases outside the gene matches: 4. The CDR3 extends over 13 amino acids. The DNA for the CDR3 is TGTGCCAGCAGTTACCTGGGGACAGTCGAGCAGTACTTC. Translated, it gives CASSYLGTVEQYF.

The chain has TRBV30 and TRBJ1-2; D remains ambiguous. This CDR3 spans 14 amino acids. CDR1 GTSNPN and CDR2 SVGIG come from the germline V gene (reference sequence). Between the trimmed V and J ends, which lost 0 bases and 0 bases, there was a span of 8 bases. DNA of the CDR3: TGTGCCTGGAGTGTATCTACTTCTAACTATGGCTACACCTTC. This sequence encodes CAWSVSTSNYGYTF.

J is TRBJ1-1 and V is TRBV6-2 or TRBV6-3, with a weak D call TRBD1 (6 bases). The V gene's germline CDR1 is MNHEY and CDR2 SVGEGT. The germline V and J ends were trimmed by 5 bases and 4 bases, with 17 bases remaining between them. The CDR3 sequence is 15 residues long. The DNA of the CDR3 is TGTGCCAGCAGTGCACTGGGAACAGGGAGCACTGAAGCTTTCTTT. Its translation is CASSALGTGSTEAFF.

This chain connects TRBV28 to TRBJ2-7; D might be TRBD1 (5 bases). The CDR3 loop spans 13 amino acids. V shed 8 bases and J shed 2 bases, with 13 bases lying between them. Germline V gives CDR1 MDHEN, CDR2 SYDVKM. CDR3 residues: CASRRLGPYEQYF. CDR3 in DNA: TGTGCCAGCCGTCGCTTGGGGCCCTACGAGCAGTACTTC.

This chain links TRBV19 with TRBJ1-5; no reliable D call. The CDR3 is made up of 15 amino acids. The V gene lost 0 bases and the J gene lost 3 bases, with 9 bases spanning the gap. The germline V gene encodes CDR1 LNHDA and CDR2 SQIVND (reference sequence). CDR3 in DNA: TGTGCCAGTAGTATAGATGCGGCCATCAATCAGCCCCAGCATTTT. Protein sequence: CASSIDAAINQPQHF.